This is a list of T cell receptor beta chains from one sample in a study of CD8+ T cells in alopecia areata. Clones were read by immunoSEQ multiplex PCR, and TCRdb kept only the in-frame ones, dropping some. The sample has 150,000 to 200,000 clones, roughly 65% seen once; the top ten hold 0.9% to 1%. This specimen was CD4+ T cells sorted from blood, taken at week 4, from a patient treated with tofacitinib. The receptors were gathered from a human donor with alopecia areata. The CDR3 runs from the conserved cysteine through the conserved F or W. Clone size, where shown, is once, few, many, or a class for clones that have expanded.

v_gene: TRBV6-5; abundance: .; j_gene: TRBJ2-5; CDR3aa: CPLLLETQYF
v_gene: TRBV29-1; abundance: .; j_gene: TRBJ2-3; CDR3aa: CSVVRRGADTQYF
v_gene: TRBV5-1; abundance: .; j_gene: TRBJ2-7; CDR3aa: CASSLVVAGRYEQYF
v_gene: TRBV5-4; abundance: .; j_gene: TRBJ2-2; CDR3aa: CASSPWGGGVTGELFF
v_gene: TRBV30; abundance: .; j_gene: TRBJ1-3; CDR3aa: CAWSPRTGHSGNTIYF
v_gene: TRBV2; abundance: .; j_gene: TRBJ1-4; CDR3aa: CASRTGSGEKLFF
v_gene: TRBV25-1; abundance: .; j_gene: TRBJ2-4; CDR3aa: CASSESGGGMRNIQYF
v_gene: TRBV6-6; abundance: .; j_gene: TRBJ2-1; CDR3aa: CASREGAHNEQFF
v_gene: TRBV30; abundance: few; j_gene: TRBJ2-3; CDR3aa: CAWSVSPLSGGADTQYF
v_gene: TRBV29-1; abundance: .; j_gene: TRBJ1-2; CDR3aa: CSAARQGANYGYTF
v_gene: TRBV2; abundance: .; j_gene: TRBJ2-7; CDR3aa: CASIVDSHSYEQYF
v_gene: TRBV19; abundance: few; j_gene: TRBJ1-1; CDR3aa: CASSIGGDRAFF
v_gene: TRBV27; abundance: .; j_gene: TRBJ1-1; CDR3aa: CASSSQGSRTEAFF
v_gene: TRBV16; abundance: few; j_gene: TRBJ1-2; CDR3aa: CASSPRTGGIMNGYTF
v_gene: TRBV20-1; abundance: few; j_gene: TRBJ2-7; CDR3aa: CSAFRNYEQYF
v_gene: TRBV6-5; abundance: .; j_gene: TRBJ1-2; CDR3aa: CASSPNRGVNYGYTF
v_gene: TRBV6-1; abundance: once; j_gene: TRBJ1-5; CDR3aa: CASSALVALRSNQPQHF
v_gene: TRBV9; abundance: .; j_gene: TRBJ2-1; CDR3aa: CASSVGEGRYNEQFF
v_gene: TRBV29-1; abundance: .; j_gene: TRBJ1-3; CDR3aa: CSVEGTSGNTIYF
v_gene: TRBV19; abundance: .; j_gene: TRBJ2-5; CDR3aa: CASSQGAETQYF
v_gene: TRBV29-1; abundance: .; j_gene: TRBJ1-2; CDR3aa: CSVDSPSVYGYTF
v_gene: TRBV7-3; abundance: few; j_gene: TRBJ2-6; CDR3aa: CASSLGSGANVLTF
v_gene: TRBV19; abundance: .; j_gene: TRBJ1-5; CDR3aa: CASSIPIGRWQPQHF
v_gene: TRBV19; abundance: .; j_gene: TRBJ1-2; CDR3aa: CASSEPGRRYGYTF
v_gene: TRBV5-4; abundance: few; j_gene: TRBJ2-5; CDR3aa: CASSLASGSQETQYF
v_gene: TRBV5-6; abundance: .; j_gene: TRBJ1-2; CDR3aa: CASSWAGRPASYGYTF
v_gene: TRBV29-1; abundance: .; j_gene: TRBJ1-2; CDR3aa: CSVVKVGQHGYTF
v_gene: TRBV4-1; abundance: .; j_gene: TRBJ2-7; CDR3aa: CASSRAGTRDYEQYF
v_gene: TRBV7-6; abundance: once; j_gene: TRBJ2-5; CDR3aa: CASSRSSLHSRETQYF